These 20 T cell receptor beta chains share one sample of origin, sequenced in a study of blood T cell repertoires in COVID-19. Sequenced by immunoSEQ multiplex PCR; TCRdb stores in-frame clones only, minus some. The profile shows just over 150,000 clones, approximately 92% of them singletons. Sequenced input: peripheral blood. The receptors originated from a woman aged 45 to 65 with acute or convalescent COVID-19.

The CDR3 bases are TGTGCCAGCAGTTTGTGGGGCTCTGGGGAGACCCAGTACTTC. Protein product: CASSLWGSGETQYF. This chain uses TRBV28 with TRBJ2-5; D is possibly TRBD1 (5 bases). With 3 bases removed from V and 5 bases from J, the gap between germline ends came to 13 bases. Germline CDR1 is MDHEN and CDR2 is SYDVKM. The CDR3 extends over 14 amino acids.

This chain connects TRBV21-1 to TRBJ1-5; the DNA was not compared with TRBD1, the D call given in the table. TRBV21-1 is a recognized pseudogene. The CDR3 is 14 residues long. The CDR3 loop is CASSKYRGSQPQHF. DNA for the CDR3: TGTGCCAGCAGCAAGTACAGGGGAAGTCAGCCCCAGCATTTT.

The J gene is TRBJ2-5, the V gene TRBV24-1; D may be TRBD1 (6 bases). The CDR3 loop spans 12 amino acids. Germline CDR1 is KGHDR and CDR2 is SFDVKD. V was cut by 7 bases and J by 5 bases, with 10 bases left in between. CDR3 sequence: CATRGGGETQYF. The CDR3 DNA reads TGTGCCACCAGAGGGGGTGGGGAGACCCAGTACTTC.

The chain has TRBV24-1 and TRBJ1-4, with D tentatively TRBD1 (5 bases). Germline V gene sequence: CDR1 KGHDR, CDR2 SFDVKD. There are 15 residues in the CDR3. Trimming left V 4 bases short and J 5 bases short, with 13 bases between. CDR3 bases: TGTGCCACCAGTGAAACACCAGGGATGAATGAAAAACTGTTTTTT. Protein product: CATSETPGMNEKLFF.

The chain links TRBV6-5 to TRBJ2-2; D is perhaps TRBD1 (6 bases). Trimming took off 6 bases at V and 2 bases at J, with 13 bases between the two ends. The CDR3 covers 15 residues. CDR1 is MNHEY and CDR2 is SVGAGI in the germline V gene. CDR3 DNA: TGTGCCAGCAGGATGAGGACAGAAAACACCGGGGAGCTGTTTTTT. Residues: CASRMRTENTGELFF.

The V call is TRBV9, the J call TRBJ2-1; maybe TRBD1 (6 bases). The CDR3 length is 15 residues. Germline V gene lookup returns CDR1 SGDLS and CDR2 YYNGEE. Deletions cut 4 bases from V and 5 bases from J, with 16 bases between. The CDR3: CASSQHPRGNNEQFF. CDR3 DNA: TGTGCCAGCAGCCAGCACCCGAGGGGGAACAATGAGCAGTTCTTC.

This rearrangement joins TRBV7-2 to TRBJ2-7; 10 bases match TRBD2. This CDR3 has 14 amino acids. The V segment lost 4 bases and the J segment 5 bases; nucleotides outside the gene matches: 5. Looked up from germline, CDR1 is SGHTA and CDR2 is FQGNSA. CDR3 coding DNA: TGTGCCAGCAGCTCTCTAGCGGGAGTTCACGAGCAGTACTTC. It translates to CASSSLAGVHEQYF.

J is TRBJ2-7 and V is TRBV11-2, with TRBD1 identical over 10 bases. The CDR3 contains 15 residues. V was pared by 1 base and J by 7 bases, with 7 bases of the junction left unmatched. Germline CDR1 SGHAT, CDR2 FQNNGV. The CDR3 region is CASSLVGTGVREQYF. The CDR3, as DNA: TGTGCCAGCAGCTTAGTTGGGACAGGGGTGCGGGAGCAGTACTTC. Filled out from reference TRBV11-2 and TRBJ2-7, the complete variable domain reads EAGVAQSPRYKIIEKRQSVAFWCNPISGHATLYWYQQILGQGPKLLIQFQNNGVVDDSQLPKDRFSAERLKGVDSTLKIQPAKLEDSAVYLCASSLVGTGVREQYFGPGTRLTVT.

The CDR3 loop is CASSTGQYTEAFF. The CDR3 DNA reads TGTGCCAGCAGCACGGGACAGTACACTGAAGCTTTCTTT. The rearrangement links TRBV7-3 to TRBJ1-1; the match to TRBD1 covers 7 bases. Germline assignment: CDR1 SGHTA and CDR2 FQGTGA. CDR3 length: 13 residues. Losses at the gene ends were 5 bases for V and 3 bases for J; bases not matched to a gene: 3.

This chain links TRBV7-8 with TRBJ2-7; TRBD2 matches 7 bases. There are 14 residues in the CDR3. Germline trimming cut 5 bases from V and 0 bases from J; bases unmatched to any gene: 4. CDR1 is SGHVS and CDR2 is FQNEAQ in the germline V gene. The CDR3 DNA follows: TGTGCCAGCAGCGTCAGCGGGGTCTCCTACGAGCAGTACTTC. Protein sequence: CASSVSGVSYEQYF.

The CDR3 DNA reads TGTGCCAGCAGCCAAGATGGGGGCAGGGATTTCTCCTACGAGCAGTACTTC. Protein: CASSQDGGRDFSYEQYF. This rearrangement joins TRBV14 to TRBJ2-7; TRBD1 is a possible D gene (6 bases). This CDR3 has 17 amino acids. Trimming removed 0 bases at V and 0 bases at J, with 15 bases between. The V gene's germline CDR1 is SGHDN and CDR2 FVKESK.

V gene TRBV7-9 combines with J gene TRBJ1-4; D gene uncertain. The CDR3 extends over 14 amino acids. The V end lost 1 base, the J end lost 5 bases, and 8 bases lay between the germline ends. The germline V gene encodes CDR1 SEHNR and CDR2 FQNEAQ (reference sequence). The CDR3 reads CASSLVTGNEKLFF. The CDR3 region has the DNA TGTGCCAGCAGCTTAGTGACGGGGAATGAAAAACTGTTTTTT.

The chain couples TRBV15 to TRBJ1-1; possibly TRBD1 for D (5 bases). CDR1 LNHNV and CDR2 YYDKDF come from the germline V gene (reference sequence). The CDR3 consists of 14 residues. V lost 5 bases to trimming and J lost 10 bases, with 20 bases between them. For the CDR3, the DNA is TGTGCCACCAGCTGGGGGACGGGGGACCTGGGAGCTTTCTTT. This encodes CATSWGTGDLGAFF.

V and J are TRBV5-6 and TRBJ1-5; a weak D match, TRBD1 (6 bases). Trimming stripped 4 bases from V and 6 bases from J, with 17 bases between. Per the germline V gene, CDR1 is SGHDT and CDR2 is YYEEEE. CDR3 length: 15 residues. The CDR3 region has the DNA TGTGCCAGCAGCCCCGGTAGGGGGATGGGTCAGCCCCAGCATTTT. Encoded protein: CASSPGRGMGQPQHF. Looking up the rest from reference TRBV5-6 and TRBJ1-5 gives the full variable domain: DAGVTQSPTHLIKTRGQQVTLRCSPKSGHDTVSWYQQALGQGPQFIFQYYEEEERQRGNFPDRFSGHQFPNYSSELNVNALLLGDSALYLCASSPGRGMGQPQHFGDGTRLSIL.

The chain carries TRBV7-2 and TRBJ2-7; 8 bases are a match to TRBD2. Germline trimming cut 5 bases from V and 5 bases from J; bases unmatched to any gene: 11. The germline V gene has CDR1 SGHTA and CDR2 FQGNSA. CDR3 length: 15 residues. The CDR3 here is CASSPWEGSGDEQYF. In DNA form, the CDR3 reads TGTGCCAGCAGCCCCTGGGAAGGTAGCGGGGACGAGCAGTACTTC.

This sequence joins TRBV3-1 (or the pseudogene TRBV3-2) and TRBJ1-6; no firm D call. Between the trimmed V and J ends, which lost 2 bases and 2 bases, there was a span of 10 bases. Germline V gives CDR1 LGHDT, CDR2 YNNKEL (reference sequence). This CDR3 comprises 16 residues. The CDR3 reads CASSQPGGPYNSPLHF. CDR3 coding DNA: TGTGCCAGCAGCCAACCCGGAGGGCCCTATAATTCACCCCTCCACTTT.

The CDR3 DNA is TGTGCCAGCTCACCACCGAACGGAGATGGCTACACCTTC. Translated: CASSPPNGDGYTF. The chain employs TRBV18 and TRBJ1-2, with D unclear. V lost 0 bases and J lost 6, with 8 bases in between. The length of the CDR3 is 13 residues. CDR1 KGHSH and CDR2 LQKENI come from the germline V gene.

This chain uses TRBV2 with TRBJ1-2; 7 positions agree with TRBD1. With 5 bases clipped from V and 10 bases from J, the junction kept 10 bases outside the gene matches. The germline CDR1 and CDR2 sequences are SNHLY and FYNNEI. The CDR3 has 13 amino acids. The CDR3 DNA reads TGTGCCAGCAGTCGACAGGGTATTGAGGACTACACCTTC. This gives the protein CASSRQGIEDYTF.

J is TRBJ1-1 and V is TRBV18, with TRBD1 matching 9 bases. The CDR3 loop spans 19 amino acids. Germline V lookup: CDR1 KGHSH, CDR2 LQKENI. V was pared by 0 bases and J by 1 base, with 12 bases of the junction left unmatched. The CDR3 DNA sequence: TGTGCCAGCTCACCACCTAATCCGGGACAGGGTAACAAGAACACTGAAGCTTTCTTT. Its translation: CASSPPNPGQGNKNTEAFF.

The chain has TRBV4-1 and TRBJ2-2; TRBD2 matches 8 bases. CDR1 is MGHRA and CDR2 is YSYEKL in the germline V gene. Trimming took 2 bases from V and 2 from J; bases not matched to a gene: 4. The CDR3 totals 16 residues. The CDR3 sequence: CASSQFSGANTGELFF. The CDR3 coding sequence is TGCGCCAGCAGCCAATTTAGCGGGGCAAACACCGGGGAGCTGTTTTTT.